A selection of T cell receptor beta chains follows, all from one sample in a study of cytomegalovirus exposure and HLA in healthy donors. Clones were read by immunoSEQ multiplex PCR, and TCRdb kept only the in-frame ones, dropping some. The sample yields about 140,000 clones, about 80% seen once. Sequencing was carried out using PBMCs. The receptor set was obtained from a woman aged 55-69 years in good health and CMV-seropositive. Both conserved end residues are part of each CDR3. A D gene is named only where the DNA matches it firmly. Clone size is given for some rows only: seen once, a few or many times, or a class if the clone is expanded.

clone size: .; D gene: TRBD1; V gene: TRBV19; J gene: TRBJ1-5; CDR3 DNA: TGTGCCAGTAGTACCGGGACAGGGGGTGAGAGCAATCAGCCCCAGCATTTT; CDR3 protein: CASSTGTGGESNQPQHF
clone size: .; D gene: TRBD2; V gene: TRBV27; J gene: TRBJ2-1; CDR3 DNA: TGTGCCAGCAGCCTAGCGGGAGGCCCCTACAATGAGCAGTTCTTC; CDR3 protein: CASSLAGGPYNEQFF
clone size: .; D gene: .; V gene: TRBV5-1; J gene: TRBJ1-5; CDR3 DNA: TGCGCCAGCAGCGCGGGAGTGAGCAATCAGCCCCAGCATTTT; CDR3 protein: CASSAGVSNQPQHF
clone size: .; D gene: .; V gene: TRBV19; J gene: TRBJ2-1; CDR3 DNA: TGTGCCAGTAGTATTGGTGGGGGCATACCTAATGAGCAGTTCTTC; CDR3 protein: CASSIGGGIPNEQFF
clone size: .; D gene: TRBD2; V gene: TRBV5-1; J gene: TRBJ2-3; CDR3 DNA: TGCGCCAGCAGCCCGGGACTAGCGGGAGAGGCAGATACGCAGTATTTT; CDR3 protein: CASSPGLAGEADTQYF
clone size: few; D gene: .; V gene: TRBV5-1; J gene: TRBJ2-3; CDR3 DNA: TGCGCCAGCAGCTTGGTGGGCAGGGTGCAAACAGATACGCAGTATTTT; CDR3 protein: CASSLVGRVQTDTQYF
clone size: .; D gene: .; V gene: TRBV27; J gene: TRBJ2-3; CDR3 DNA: TGTGCCAGCAGTACCGGACTGGCCACGCAGTATTTT; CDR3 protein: CASSTGLATQYF
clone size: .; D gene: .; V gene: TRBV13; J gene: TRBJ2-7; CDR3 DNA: TGTGCCAGCAGCTTAGGTAGCGGTAAAGGGGCCTACGAGCAGTACTTC; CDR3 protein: CASSLGSGKGAYEQYF
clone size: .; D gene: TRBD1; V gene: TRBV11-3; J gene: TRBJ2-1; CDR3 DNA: TGTGCCAGCAGCTCCCCGGGACAGTTCTACAATGAGCAGTTCTTC; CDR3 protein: CASSSPGQFYNEQFF
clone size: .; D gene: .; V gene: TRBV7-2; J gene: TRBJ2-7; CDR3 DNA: TGTGCCAGCAGCTTAGAGAGGGATACTTCCTACGAGCAGTACTTC; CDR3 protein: CASSLERDTSYEQYF
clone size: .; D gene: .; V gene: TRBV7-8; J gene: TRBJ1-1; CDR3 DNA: TGTGCCAGCAGCTTAGGTCGGAGGCACCGGTTGGAAGCTTTCTTT; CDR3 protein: CASSLGRRHRLEAFF
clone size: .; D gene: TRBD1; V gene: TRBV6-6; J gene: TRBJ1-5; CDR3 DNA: TGTGCCAGCAGTTCCCCTCGACAGGGCCGCGATCAGCCCCAGCATTTT; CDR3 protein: CASSSPRQGRDQPQHF
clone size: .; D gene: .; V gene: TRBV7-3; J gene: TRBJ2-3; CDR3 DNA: TGTGCCAGCATGGGGCAGAACACAGATACGCAGTATTTT; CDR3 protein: CASMGQNTDTQYF
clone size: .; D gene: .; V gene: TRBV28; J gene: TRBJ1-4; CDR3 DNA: TGTGCCAGCAGTTTGGGGAACGGGGTAAAACTGTTTTTT; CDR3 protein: CASSLGNGVKLFF
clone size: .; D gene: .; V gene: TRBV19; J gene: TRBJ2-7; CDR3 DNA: TGTGCCACCAAGGACTACTCCTACGAGCAGTACTTC; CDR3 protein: CATKDYSYEQYF
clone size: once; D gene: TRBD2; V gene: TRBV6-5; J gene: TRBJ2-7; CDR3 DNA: TGTGCCAGCAGTTACTGGGGGGGCGAGCAGTACTTC; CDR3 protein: CASSYWGGEQYF
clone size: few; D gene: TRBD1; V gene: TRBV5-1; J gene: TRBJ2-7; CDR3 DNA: TGCGCCAGCAGCCTCCGGGACAGACCCTACGAGCAGTACTTC; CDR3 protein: CASSLRDRPYEQYF
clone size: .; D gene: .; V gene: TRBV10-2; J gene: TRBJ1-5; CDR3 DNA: TGCGCCAGCAAGGGACTCGCGGGGGGGGGCAACCAGCCCCAGCATTTT; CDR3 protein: CASKGLAGGGNQPQHF
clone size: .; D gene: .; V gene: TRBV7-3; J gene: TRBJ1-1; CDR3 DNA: TGTGCCAGCAGCACAGGGCTGGGCACTGAAGCTTTCTTT; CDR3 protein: CASSTGLGTEAFF
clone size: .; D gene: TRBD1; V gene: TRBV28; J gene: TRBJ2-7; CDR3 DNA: TGTGCCAGCGGCTCAGGACAGGTTGACGAGCAGTACTTC; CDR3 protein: CASGSGQVDEQYF
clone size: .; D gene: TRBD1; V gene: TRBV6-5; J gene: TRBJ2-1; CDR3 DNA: TGTGCCAGTAACCCCCGGACAGGGGGTAGTGAGCAGTTCTTC; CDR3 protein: CASNPRTGGSEQFF
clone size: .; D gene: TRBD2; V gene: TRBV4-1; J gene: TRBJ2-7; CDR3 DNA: TGCGCCAGCAGCCTGGGGACTAGCAGCTACGAGCAGTACTTC; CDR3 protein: CASSLGTSSYEQYF
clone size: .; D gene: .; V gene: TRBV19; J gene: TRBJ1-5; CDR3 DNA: TGTGCCAGTAGTATAGTCGCCAGGGCGGGGAGCAATCAGCCCCAGCATTTT; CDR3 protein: CASSIVARAGSNQPQHF
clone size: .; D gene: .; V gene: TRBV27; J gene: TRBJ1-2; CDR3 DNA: TGTGCCAGCAGTTTGTCAGGGGTGGGTGGCTACACCTTC; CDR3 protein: CASSLSGVGGYTF
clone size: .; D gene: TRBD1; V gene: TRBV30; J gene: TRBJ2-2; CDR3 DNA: TGTGCCGCAAAAGGACAGGGGGACACCGGGGAGCTGTTTTTT; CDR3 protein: CAAKGQGDTGELFF
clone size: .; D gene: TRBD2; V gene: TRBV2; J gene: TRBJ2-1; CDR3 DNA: TGTGCCAGCAGTAGACTAGCGGGTCCCCCCGGGAATGAGCAGTTCTTC; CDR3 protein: CASSRLAGPPGNEQFF
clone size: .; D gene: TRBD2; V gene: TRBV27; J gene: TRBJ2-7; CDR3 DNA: TGTGCCAGCAGTTTATGGGGAGGGACTAGCGGTTTTAGCTCCTACGAGCAGTACTTC; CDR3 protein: CASSLWGGTSGFSSYEQYF
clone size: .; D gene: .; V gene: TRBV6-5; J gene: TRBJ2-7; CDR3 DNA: TGTGCCAGCAGTTACTCTCGGTTCCCGAGCTCCTACGAGCAGTACTTC; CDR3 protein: CASSYSRFPSSYEQYF
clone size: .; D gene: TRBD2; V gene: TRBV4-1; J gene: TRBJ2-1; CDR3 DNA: TGCGCCAGCAGCCACCCGGGACTAGCGGGAGTGTCCTACAATGAGCAGTTCTTC; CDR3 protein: CASSHPGLAGVSYNEQFF
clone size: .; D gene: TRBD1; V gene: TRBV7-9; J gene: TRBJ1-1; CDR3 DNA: TGTGCCAGCAGCTTAGCCCGAGGGGGCGTGTGGACTGAAGCTTTCTTT; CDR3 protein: CASSLARGGVWTEAFF
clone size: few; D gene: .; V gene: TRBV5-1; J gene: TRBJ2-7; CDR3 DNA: TGCGCCAGCAGCTCCACAGGGAGCTCCTACGAGCAGTACTTC; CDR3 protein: CASSSTGSSYEQYF
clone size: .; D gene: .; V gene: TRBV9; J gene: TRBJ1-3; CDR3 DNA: TGTGCCAGCAGCGTAGCGGGTGGAAACACCATATATTTT; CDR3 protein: CASSVAGGNTIYF
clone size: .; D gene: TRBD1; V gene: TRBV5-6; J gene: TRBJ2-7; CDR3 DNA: TGTGCCAGCAGCTTAGGAGTGGGCACAGGGGACGAGCAGTACTTC; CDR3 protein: CASSLGVGTGDEQYF
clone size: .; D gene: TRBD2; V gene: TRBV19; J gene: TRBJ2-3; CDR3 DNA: TGTGCCAGTAGTACCGAGCGGGAGTCAAACACAGATACGCAGTATTTT; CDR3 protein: CASSTERESNTDTQYF
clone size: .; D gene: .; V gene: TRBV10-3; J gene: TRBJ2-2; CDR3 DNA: TGTGCCATCAGTGAGAAACAGGGGGGGGCCGGGGAGCTGTTTTTT; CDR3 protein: CAISEKQGGAGELFF
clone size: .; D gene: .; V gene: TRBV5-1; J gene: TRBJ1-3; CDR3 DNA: TGCGCCAGCAGCTTCACAGGGTTGGGAAACACCATATATTTT; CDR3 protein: CASSFTGLGNTIYF
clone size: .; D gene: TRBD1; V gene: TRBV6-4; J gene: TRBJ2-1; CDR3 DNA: TGTGCCAGCAGTGACTCGACCAGGACAGGGTCAGATGAGCAGTTCTTC; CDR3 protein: CASSDSTRTGSDEQFF
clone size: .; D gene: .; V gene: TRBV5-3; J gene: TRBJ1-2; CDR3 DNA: TGTGCCAGAAGCTTGGCGGGGGGCGGCTACACCTTC; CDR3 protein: CARSLAGGGYTF
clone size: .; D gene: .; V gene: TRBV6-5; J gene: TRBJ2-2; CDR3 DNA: TGTGCCAGCAGTTACGGGAGGAACACCGGGGAGCTGTTTTTT; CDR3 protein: CASSYGRNTGELFF
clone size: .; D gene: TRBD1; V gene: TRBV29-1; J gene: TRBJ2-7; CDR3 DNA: TGCAGCGCAGGACAGGATACCTACGAGCAGTACTTC; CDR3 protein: CSAGQDTYEQYF
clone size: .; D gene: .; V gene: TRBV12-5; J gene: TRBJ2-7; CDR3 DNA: TGTGCTAGGCTTAGAGGCCCCCTCTACGAGCAGTACTTC; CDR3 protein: CARLRGPLYEQYF